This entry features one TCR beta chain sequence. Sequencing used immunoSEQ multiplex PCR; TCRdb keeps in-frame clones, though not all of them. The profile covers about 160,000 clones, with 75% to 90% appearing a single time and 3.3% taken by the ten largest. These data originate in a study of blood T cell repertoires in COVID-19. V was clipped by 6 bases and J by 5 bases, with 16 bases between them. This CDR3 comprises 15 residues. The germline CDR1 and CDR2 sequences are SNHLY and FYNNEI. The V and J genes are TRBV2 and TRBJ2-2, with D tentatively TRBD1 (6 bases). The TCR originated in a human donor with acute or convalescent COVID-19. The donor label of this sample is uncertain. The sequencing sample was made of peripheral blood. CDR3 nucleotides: TGTGCCAGCAGGGGCGACGGGACAACGACCGGGGAGCTGTTTTTT. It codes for CASRGDGTTTGELFF.